The entry that follows covers one T cell receptor beta chain sequence. The data were obtained in a study of blood T cell repertoires in COVID-19. Overall study context: Samples came from the United States, Italy and Spain, spanning acute and convalescent COVID-19. Sample material is recorded as cDNA or gDNA derived from T cells, B-cell-depleted T cells, or PBMCs.

Living in 24 US areas, the participants were between roughly 18 and 90 years of age. Recovered Cohort 3 donors showed two negative PCRs, clearance, or symptom resolution. Sequencing used immunoSEQ multiplex PCR; TCRdb keeps in-frame clones, though not all of them. The repertoire holds about 190,000 clones, with 70% to 85% as singletons. This receptor was obtained from a woman in her forties or fifties who had recovered from COVID-19. Sequencing was carried out using PBMCs or T cells enriched from blood (not recorded which).

The CDR3 reads CASSRGANQPQHF. The CDR3 DNA follows: TGTGCCAGCAGTCGGGGGGCCAATCAGCCCCAGCATTTT. The rearrangement uses TRBV6-5 and TRBJ1-5; D possibly corresponds to TRBD1 (6 bases). CDR1 and CDR2 (germline): MNHEY, SVGAGI. The V end was cut by 5 bases, the J end by 3 bases, with 8 bases between. This CDR3 has 13 amino acids.